This TCR beta chain was documented in a study of blood T cell repertoires in COVID-19. About the research overall: The origin of the acute and convalescent COVID-19 samples was the United States, Italy and Spain. Nucleic acid was either cDNA or gDNA, and it came from T cells, B-cell-depleted T cells, or PBMCs.

The cohort comprised adults aged roughly 18 to 95 years residing in under 30 US areas. Participant reports of clinical history set cohort assignment. Germline V gene data show CDR1 as LGHNA and CDR2 as YNFKEQ. With 1 base removed from V and 10 bases from J, the gap between germline ends came to 11 bases. The CDR3 covers 14 residues. Sequencing was performed with immunoSEQ multiplex PCR; in TCRdb, only in-frame clones are kept and a portion is missing. The sample contains 150,000 or so clones, approximately 84% of which appear only once. The material sequenced was PBMCs or T cells enriched from blood (not recorded which). The TCR sequence derives from a human donor with acute COVID-19. The donor label of this sample is uncertain. This sequence joins TRBV4-2 and TRBJ1-6; tentative D call: TRBD1 (5 bases). The CDR3 region has the DNA TGTGCCAGCAGCCAAGTGGCAGGGCTCTCACCCCTCCACTTT. It is translated as CASSQVAGLSPLHF.